This TCR beta chain was observed in a study of cytomegalovirus exposure and HLA in healthy donors. The study, taken as a whole, reports: Available immune exposure information was restricted to CMV serostatus only.

The CDR3 loop spans 15 amino acids. Germline lookup yields CDR1 SQVTM and CDR2 ANQGSEA. V dropped 3 bases and J dropped 0; count of bases not matched to a gene: 6. The PCR contained 60 Vbeta and 13 Jbeta primers. Clones were sequenced by immunoSEQ multiplex PCR, and TCRdb holds only the in-frame ones, with some missing. The sample shows about 220,000 clones, 82% of them seen only once. Remarks on this clone: The antigen remains unidentified.

This sequence originates from a man aged 35 to 55 in good health and CMV-seropositive. Sequencing used PBMCs. The rearrangement uses TRBV29-1 and TRBJ1-1, with 8 nucleotides matching TRBD1. In DNA, the CDR3 is TGCAGCGTTGACGAGACAGGGGCCTTGAACACTGAAGCTTTCTTT. Its protein product is CSVDETGALNTEAFF.